Following are 11 T cell receptor beta chains from one sample sequenced in a study of Ad26.COV2.S vaccination and SARS-CoV-2 variants. The repertoire was sequenced with immunoSEQ multiplex PCR; TCRdb's copy has only in-frame clones and lacks some. The sample has roughly 460,000 clones; 89% are singletons. Treatment noted: roughly 18 received Ad26.COV2.S at low or high dose, single or two shots; about 5 received placebo; per-sample allocation not given. Sampling occurred on day 63 after the first vaccine or placebo injection. Sequences were derived from peripheral blood, sampled in a trial of Ad26.COV2.S vaccine versus placebo. The receptors were gathered from a person between 18 and 65 years old who received the Ad26.COV2.S COVID-19 vaccine or a placebo.

The genes are TRBV27 and TRBJ2-1, with TRBD1 matching over 11 bases. Germline CDR1 reads MNHEY; CDR2 reads SMNVEV (reference sequence). The junction had 10 bases not matched to a gene; V was cut back by 5 bases and J by 7 bases. The CDR3 has 16 residues. CDR3 in amino acids: CASSLRGTGGRNEQFF. CDR3 DNA sequence: TGTGCCAGCAGTCTAAGAGGGACAGGGGGACGGAATGAGCAGTTCTTC.

The gene calls are TRBV29-1 and TRBJ2-7, with D perhaps TRBD2 (5 bases). Trimming stripped 6 bases from V and 7 bases from J, with 16 bases between. The CDR3 extends over 12 amino acids. Per germline, CDR1 SQVTM and CDR2 ANQGSEA. The CDR3 protein is CSVAPSGWEQYF. The CDR3 nucleotides read TGCAGCGTCGCGCCATCGGGGTGGGAGCAGTACTTC.

The chain has TRBV7-2 and TRBJ2-1, with unresolved D. Deletions cut 6 bases from V and 7 bases from J, with 16 bases between. The CDR3 sequence is 14 residues long. Germline V gene sequence: CDR1 SGHTA, CDR2 FQGNSA. The CDR3 DNA is TGTGCCAGCAGTCGGGCGGTCGGGTCTAATGAGCAGTTCTTC. Amino acids: CASSRAVGSNEQFF. Variable domain in full (rest from reference TRBV7-2 and TRBJ2-1): GAGVSQSPSNKVTEKGKDVELRCDPISGHTALYWYRQSLGQGLEFLIYFQGNSAPDKSGLPSDRFSAERTGGSVSTLTIQRTQQEDSAVYLCASSRAVGSNEQFFGPGTRLTVL.

This clone was seen a few times. V and J are TRBV11-2 and TRBJ2-7; 11 bases are a match to TRBD1. CDR1 is SGHAT and CDR2 is FQNNGV in the germline V gene. V dropped 2 bases and J dropped 3; count of bases not matched to a gene: 6. This CDR3 region has 16 residues. The CDR3 DNA sequence: TGTGCCAGCAGCTTATATTCGGGGACAGGGGGCTACGAGCAGTACTTC. This gives the protein CASSLYSGTGGYEQYF.

The genes are TRBV3-1 (or the pseudogene TRBV3-2) and TRBJ2-5, with 9 bases identical to TRBD2. CDR1 and CDR2 from the germline V gene are LGHDT and YNNKEL (reference sequence). The CDR3 extends over 15 amino acids. V was clipped by 5 bases and J by 5 bases; unmatched bases: 9. The CDR3 loop is CASSSTGTSLETQYF. The CDR3 nucleotides read TGTGCCAGCAGCTCGACCGGGACTAGCCTGGAGACCCAGTACTTC.

This sequence joins TRBV6-6 and TRBJ2-3; 7 bases are shared with TRBD1. V shed 7 bases, J shed 2 bases, and the junction held 9 bases outside the gene matches. Germline-derived CDR1 and CDR2 are MNHNY and SVGAGI (reference sequence). This CDR3 has 15 amino acids. In nucleotides, the CDR3 is TGTGCCAGCAACCCCGGGACAGCCAACACAGATACGCAGTATTTT. This gives the protein CASNPGTANTDTQYF.

The chain links TRBV10-2 to TRBJ2-7, with 10 bases identical to TRBD1. Germline CDR1 WSHSY, CDR2 SAAADI. The CDR3 length is 14 residues. Germline trimming cut 8 bases from V and 5 bases from J; bases unmatched to any gene: 9. The DNA of the CDR3 is TGCGCCAGCTTAGACAGGGGGCGCGTCAACGAGCAGTACTTC. Translated: CASLDRGRVNEQYF.

V is TRBV7-2 and J is TRBJ2-5; maybe TRBD2 (7 bases). V was cut by 2 bases and J by 5 bases, with 12 bases left in between. CDR3 length: 14 amino acids. CDR1 and CDR2 (germline): SGHTA, FQGNSA. The CDR3 loop is CASSLKAGAETQYF. In DNA, the CDR3 is TGTGCCAGCAGCTTAAAGGCGGGGGCGGAGACCCAGTACTTC.

The chain joins TRBV28 to TRBJ1-2; no firm D call. This CDR3 has 13 residues. Trimming left V 8 bases short and J 5 bases short, with 15 bases between. CDR1 and CDR2 from the germline V gene are MDHEN and SYDVKM. DNA of the CDR3: TGTGCCAGCCAAAGGGCCCTATTTTATGGCTACACCTTC. It encodes CASQRALFYGYTF.

This sequence joins TRBV30 and TRBJ1-1, with D perhaps matching TRBD1 (6 bases). Germline V gene lookup returns CDR1 GTSNPN and CDR2 SVGIG (reference sequence). The CDR3 contains 13 residues. Trimming pared 2 bases from V and 1 base from J, leaving 8 bases between. The CDR3 coding sequence is TGTGCCTGGAGTCACAGGGAGAACACTGAAGCTTTCTTT. Translated, it gives CAWSHRENTEAFF.

This chain uses TRBV5-8 with TRBJ1-1, with D maybe TRBD1 (6 bases). The CDR3 runs 13 residues. Trimming shortened V by 1 base and J by 5 bases, and 9 bases separated the two germline ends. The germline gives CDR1 SGHTS, CDR2 YDEGEE. CDR3 protein: CASSLNRATEAFF. The CDR3, as DNA: TGTGCCAGCAGCTTGAACAGGGCGACTGAAGCTTTCTTT.